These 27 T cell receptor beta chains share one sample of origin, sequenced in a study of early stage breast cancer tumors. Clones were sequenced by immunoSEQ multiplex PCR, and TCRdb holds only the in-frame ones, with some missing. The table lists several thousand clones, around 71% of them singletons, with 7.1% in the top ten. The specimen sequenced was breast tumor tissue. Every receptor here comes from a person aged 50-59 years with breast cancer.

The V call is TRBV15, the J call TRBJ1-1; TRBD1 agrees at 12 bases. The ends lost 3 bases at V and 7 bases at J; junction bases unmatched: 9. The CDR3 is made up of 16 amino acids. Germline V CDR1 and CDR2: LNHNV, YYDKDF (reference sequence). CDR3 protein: CATSRGGQGAQGEAFF. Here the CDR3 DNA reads TGTGCCACCAGCAGGGGGGGACAGGGGGCCCAGGGTGAAGCTTTCTTT.

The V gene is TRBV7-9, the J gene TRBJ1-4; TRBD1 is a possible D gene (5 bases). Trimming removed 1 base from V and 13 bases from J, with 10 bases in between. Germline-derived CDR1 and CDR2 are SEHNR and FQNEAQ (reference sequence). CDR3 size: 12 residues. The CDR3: CASSLDQGALFF. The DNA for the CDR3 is TGTGCCAGCAGCTTAGATCAGGGTGCACTGTTTTTT.

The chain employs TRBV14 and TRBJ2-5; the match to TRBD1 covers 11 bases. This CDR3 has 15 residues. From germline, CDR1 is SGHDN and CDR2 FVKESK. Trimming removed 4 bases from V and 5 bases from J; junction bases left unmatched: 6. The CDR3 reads CASSRDRGSWETQYF. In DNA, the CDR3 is TGTGCCAGCAGCCGGGACAGGGGGTCTTGGGAGACCCAGTACTTC.

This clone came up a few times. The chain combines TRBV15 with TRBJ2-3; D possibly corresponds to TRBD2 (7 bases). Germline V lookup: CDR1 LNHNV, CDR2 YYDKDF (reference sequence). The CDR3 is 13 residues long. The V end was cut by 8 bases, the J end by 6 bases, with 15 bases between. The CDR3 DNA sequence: TGTGCCACCCAAGCGGGGACAAAGGATACGCAGTATTTT. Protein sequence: CATQAGTKDTQYF.

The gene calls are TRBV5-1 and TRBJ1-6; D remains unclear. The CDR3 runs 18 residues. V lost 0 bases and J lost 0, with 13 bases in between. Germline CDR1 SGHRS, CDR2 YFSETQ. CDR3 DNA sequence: TGCGCCAGCAGCTTGGATTCGACGGTGGGCTCCTATAATTCACCCCTCCACTTT. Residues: CASSLDSTVGSYNSPLHF.

CDR3 in DNA: TGTGCCAGCTGGGGTGGGTTCCAGCCCCAGCATTTT. It is translated as CASWGGFQPQHF. This chain links TRBV6-6 with TRBJ1-5; the D is unclear. Germline-derived CDR1 and CDR2 are MNHNY and SVGAGI (reference sequence). Trimming took 8 bases from V and 7 from J, leaving 12 bases between them. The CDR3 is made up of 12 amino acids.

CDR3 protein: CASSLGTGNYGYTF. CDR3 nucleotides: TGTGCCAGCAGCTTGGGGACAGGGAACTATGGCTACACCTTC. This sequence joins TRBV5-6 and TRBJ1-2; the match to TRBD1 covers 8 bases. The CDR3 contains 14 residues. The V gene end was trimmed by 0 bases and the J gene end by 2 bases; junction bases not matched to a gene: 0. The germline CDR1 and CDR2 sequences are SGHDT and YYEEEE.

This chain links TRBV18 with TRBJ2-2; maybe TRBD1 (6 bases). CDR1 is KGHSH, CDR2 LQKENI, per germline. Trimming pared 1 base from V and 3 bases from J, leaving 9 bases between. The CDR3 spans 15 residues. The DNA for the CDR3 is TGTGCCAGCTCACCACAGGGGGTGTACACCGGGGAGCTGTTTTTT. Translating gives CASSPQGVYTGELFF.

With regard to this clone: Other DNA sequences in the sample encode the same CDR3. The chain's CDR3 is CAWSVLGSTDTQYF. Here the CDR3 DNA reads TGTGCCTGGAGTGTACTCGGAAGCACAGATACGCAGTATTTT. The chain carries TRBV30 and TRBJ2-3; D unclear. The CDR3 length is 14 residues. Deletions cut 0 bases from V and 0 bases from J, with 7 bases between. Germline CDR1 reads GTSNPN; CDR2 reads SVGIG (reference sequence).

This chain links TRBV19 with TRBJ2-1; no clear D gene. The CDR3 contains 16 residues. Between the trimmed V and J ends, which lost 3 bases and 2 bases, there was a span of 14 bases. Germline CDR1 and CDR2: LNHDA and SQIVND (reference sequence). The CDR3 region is CASSIAATSPYNEQFF. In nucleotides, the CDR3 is TGTGCCAGTAGTATTGCTGCAACCTCCCCCTACAATGAGCAGTTCTTC.

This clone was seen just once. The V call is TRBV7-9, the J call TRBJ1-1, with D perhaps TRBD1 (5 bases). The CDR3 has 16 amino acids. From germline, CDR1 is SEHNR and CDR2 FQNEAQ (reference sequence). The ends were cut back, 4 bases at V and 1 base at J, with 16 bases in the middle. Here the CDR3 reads CASSSLPGQTNTEAFF. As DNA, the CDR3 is TGTGCCAGCAGCTCGCTACCGGGGCAGACGAACACTGAAGCTTTCTTT.

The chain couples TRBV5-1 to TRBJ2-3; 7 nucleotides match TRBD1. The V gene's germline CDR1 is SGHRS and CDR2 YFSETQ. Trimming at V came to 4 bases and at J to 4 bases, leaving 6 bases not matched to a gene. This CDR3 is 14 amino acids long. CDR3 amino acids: CASSQGVAADTQYF. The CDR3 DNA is TGCGCCAGCAGCCAGGGGGTGGCTGCAGATACGCAGTATTTT.

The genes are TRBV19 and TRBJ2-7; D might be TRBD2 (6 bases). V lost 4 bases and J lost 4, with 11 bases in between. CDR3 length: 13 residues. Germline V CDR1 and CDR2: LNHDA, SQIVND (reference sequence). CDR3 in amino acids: CASSRPGTYEQYF. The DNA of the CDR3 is TGTGCCAGTAGTAGACCGGGGACTTACGAGCAGTACTTC.

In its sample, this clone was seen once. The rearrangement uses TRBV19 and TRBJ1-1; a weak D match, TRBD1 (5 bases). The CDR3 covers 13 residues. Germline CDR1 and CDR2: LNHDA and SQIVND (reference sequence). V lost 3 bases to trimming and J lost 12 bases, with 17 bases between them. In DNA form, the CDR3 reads TGTGCCAGTAGTATGGGGACGGGGGGATTATCTTTCTTT. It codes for CASSMGTGGLSFF.

The CDR3: CASSLLETGGGYNEQFF. The CDR3 region has the DNA TGTGCCAGCAGCTTGTTAGAAACTGGCGGAGGTTACAATGAGCAGTTCTTC. The chain carries TRBV7-3 and TRBJ2-1, with D possibly matching TRBD2 (5 bases). The germline V gene has CDR1 SGHTA and CDR2 FQGTGA. Trimming removed 3 bases from V and 4 bases from J, with 19 bases in between. The CDR3 contains 17 residues.

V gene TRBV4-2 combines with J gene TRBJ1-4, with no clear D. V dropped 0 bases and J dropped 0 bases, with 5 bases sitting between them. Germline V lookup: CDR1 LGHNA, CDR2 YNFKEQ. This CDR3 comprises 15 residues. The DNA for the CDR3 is TGTGCCAGCAGCCAAGACCAAACAACTAATGAAAAACTGTTTTTT. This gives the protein CASSQDQTTNEKLFF.

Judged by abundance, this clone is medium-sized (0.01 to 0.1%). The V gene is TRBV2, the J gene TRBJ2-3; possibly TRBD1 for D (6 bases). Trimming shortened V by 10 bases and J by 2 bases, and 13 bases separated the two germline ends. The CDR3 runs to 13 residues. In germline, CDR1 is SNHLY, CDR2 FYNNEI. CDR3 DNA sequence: TGTGCCATCCTCCGGGACAACACAGATACGCAGTATTTT. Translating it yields CAILRDNTDTQYF.

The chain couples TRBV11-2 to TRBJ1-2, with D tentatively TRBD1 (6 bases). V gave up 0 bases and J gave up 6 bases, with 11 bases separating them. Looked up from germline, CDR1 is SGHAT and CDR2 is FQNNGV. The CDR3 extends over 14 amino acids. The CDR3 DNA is TGTGCCAGCAGCTTAGAGACAGGAAGGCATGGCTACACCTTC. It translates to CASSLETGRHGYTF.

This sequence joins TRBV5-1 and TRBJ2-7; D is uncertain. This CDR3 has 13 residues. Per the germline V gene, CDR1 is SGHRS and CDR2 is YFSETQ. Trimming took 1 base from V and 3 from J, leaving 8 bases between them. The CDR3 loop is CASSLLNDYEQYF. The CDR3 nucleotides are TGCGCCAGCAGCTTGTTGAACGACTACGAGCAGTACTTC.

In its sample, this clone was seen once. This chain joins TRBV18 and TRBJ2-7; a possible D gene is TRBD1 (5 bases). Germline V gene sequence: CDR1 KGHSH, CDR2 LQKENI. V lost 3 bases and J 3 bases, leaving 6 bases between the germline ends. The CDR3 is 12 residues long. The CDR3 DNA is TGTGCCAGCTCACCGGACAACTACGAGCAGTACTTC. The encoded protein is CASSPDNYEQYF.

CDR3 loop: CASSLGGYNEQFF. The CDR3 DNA reads TGTGCCAGCAGCTTAGGCGGTTACAATGAGCAGTTCTTC. The V call is TRBV11-3, the J call TRBJ2-1; no reliable D call. With 1 base removed from V and 4 bases from J, the gap between germline ends came to 5 bases. The CDR3 runs to 13 residues. Germline V gene lookup returns CDR1 SGHNT and CDR2 YENEEA.

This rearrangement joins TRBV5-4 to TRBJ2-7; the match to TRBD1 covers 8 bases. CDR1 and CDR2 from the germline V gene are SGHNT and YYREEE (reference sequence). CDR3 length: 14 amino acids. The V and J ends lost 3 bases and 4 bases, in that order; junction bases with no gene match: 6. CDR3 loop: CASSSGGAGYEQYF. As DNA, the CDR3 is TGTGCCAGCAGCTCAGGGGGCGCGGGGTACGAGCAGTACTTC.

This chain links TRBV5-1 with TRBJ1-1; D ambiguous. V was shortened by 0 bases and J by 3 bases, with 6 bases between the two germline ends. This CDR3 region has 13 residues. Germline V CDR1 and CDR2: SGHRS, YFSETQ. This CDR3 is CASSLGGDTEAFF. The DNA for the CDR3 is TGCGCCAGCAGCTTGGGCGGGGACACTGAAGCTTTCTTT.

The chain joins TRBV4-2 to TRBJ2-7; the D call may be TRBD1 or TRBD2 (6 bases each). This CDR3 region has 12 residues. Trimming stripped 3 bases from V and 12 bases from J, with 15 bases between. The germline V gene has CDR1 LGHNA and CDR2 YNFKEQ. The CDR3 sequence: CASSQAGGQRYF. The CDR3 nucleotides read TGTGCCAGCAGCCAGGCCGGGGGCCAGCGGTACTTC.

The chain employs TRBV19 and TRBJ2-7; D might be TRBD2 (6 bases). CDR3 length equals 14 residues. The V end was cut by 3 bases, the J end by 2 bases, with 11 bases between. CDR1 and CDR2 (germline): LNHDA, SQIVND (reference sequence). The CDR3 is CASSIGTGTYEQYF. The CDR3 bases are TGTGCCAGTAGTATCGGGACTGGGACCTACGAGCAGTACTTC.

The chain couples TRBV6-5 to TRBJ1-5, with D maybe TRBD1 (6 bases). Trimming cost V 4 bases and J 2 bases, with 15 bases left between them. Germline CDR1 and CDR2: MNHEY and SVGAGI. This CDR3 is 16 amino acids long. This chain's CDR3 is CASSLQGFRGNQPQHF. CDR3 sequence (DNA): TGTGCCAGCAGTTTACAGGGTTTTCGGGGCAATCAGCCCCAGCATTTT.

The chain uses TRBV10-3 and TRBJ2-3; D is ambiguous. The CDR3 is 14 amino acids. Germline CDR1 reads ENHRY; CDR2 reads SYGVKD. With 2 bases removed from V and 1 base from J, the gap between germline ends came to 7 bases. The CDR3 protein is CAISETLRTDTQYF. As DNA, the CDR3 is TGTGCCATCAGTGAGACTCTTCGCACAGATACGCAGTATTTT.